This T cell receptor (beta chain) is drawn from a study of T cell changes during pregnancy in multiple sclerosis (dated by TCRdb to about 2019). Regarding the research as a whole: Changes in the T cell repertoire over the course of pregnancy were examined in this study in women with multiple sclerosis.

Note on this clone: Its antigen has not been determined. No base quality information exists; no much larger clone differs at one position.

V trim: 4 bases; J trim: 2 bases; unmatched bases: 6. From its cysteine to its phenylalanine, the CDR3 spans 14 amino acids. Kept here is only the CDR3 DNA, which spans 42 bases and is read in frame from base 1. In the germline V gene, CDR1 corresponds to SGHDT and CDR2 to YYEEEE. Library construction relied on the immunoSEQ multiplex PCR assay. TCRdb mirrors the immuneACCESS table, restricted to in-frame sequences. Some clones are absent from its copies; in checked studies, under half trace to an unresolved V gene, and the reason for the others is unknown. This sample holds about 83,000 clones; 91% were observed only once. Roughly 3.5% of the sample is held by the ten biggest clonotypes.

The TCR was taken from a female donor in good health, serving as a control in a pregnancy study. Some clones in this sample may be carry-over from other donors' samples. The specimen comprised PBMCs, sampled in the first trimester of pregnancy. The rearrangement combines TRBV5-6 with TRBJ2-7; 7 bases in between match TRBD1. CDR3 protein: CASSRDSDTYEQYF. The DNA sequence reads TGTGCCAGCAGCAGGGACAGTGATACCTACGAGCAGTACTTC.